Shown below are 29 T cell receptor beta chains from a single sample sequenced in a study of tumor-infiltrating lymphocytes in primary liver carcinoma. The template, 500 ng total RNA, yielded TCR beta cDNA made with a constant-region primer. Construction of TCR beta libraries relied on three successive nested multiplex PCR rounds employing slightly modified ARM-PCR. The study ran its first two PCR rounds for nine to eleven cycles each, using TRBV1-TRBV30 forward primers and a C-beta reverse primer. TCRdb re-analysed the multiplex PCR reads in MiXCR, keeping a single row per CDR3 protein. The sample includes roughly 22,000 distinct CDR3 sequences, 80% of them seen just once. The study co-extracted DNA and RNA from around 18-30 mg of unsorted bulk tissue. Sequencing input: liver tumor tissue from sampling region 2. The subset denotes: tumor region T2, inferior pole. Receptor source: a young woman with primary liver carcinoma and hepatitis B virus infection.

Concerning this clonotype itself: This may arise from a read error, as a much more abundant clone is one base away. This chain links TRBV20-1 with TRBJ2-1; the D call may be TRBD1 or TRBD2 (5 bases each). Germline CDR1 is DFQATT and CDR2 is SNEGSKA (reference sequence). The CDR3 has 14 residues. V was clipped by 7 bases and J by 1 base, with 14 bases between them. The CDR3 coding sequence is TGCAGTGTTACCGGGGCGAGGTCCTACAATGAGCAGTTCTTC. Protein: CSVTGARSYNEQFF.

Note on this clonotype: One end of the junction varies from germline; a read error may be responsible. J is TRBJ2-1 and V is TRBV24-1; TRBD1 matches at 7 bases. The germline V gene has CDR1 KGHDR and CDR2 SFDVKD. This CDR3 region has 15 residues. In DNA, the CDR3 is TGTGCCATCAGTGATTACGGGACAGACCGCTGGGAGCAGTTCTTC. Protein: CAISDYGTDRWEQFF.

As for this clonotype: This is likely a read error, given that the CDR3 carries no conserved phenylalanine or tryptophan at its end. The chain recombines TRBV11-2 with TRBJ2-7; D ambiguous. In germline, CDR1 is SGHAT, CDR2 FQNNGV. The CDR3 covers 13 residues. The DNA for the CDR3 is TGTGCCAGCATCTTAGGCTCAAACTGCGGGCAGTACCTC. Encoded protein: CASILGSNCGQYL.

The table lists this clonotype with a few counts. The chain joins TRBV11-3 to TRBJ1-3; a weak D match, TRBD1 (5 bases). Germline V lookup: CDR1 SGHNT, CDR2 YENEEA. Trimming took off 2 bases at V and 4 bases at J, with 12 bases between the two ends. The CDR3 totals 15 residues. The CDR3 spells CASSLITGSGNTIYF. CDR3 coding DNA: TGTGCCAGCAGCTTAATTACAGGTTCGGGAAACACCATATATTTT.

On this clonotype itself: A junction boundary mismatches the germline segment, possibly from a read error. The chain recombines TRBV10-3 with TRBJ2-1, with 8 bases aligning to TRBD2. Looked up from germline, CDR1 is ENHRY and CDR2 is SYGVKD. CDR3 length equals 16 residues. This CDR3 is CAISESAAGVYNKQFF. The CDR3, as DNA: TGTGCCATCAGCGAGTCGGCAGCGGGAGTCTACAATAAGCAGTTCTTC.

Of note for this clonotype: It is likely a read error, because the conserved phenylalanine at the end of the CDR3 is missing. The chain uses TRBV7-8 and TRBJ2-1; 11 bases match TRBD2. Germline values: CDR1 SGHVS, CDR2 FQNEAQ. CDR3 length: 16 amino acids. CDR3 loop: CTSNLIPGLADNEQFS. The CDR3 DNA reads TGTACCAGCAACTTAATCCCGGGACTAGCGGACAATGAGCAGTTCTCC.

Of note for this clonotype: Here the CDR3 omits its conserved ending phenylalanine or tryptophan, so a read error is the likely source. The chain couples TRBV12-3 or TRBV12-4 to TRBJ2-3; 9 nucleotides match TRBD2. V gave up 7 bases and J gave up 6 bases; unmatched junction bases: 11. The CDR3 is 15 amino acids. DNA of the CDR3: TGTGCCAGCACCCTTGGTGGTACTAGCGGGGATACGCAGTATCTT. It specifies CASTLGGTSGDTQYL.

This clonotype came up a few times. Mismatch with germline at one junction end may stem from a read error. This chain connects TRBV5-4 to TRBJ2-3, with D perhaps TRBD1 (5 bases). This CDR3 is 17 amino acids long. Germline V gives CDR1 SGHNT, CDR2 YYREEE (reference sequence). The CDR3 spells CASSVDGHLPPTDTQYF. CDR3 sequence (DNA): TGTGCCAGCAGTGTAGACGGACACCTTCCACCCACAGATACCCAGTATTTT.

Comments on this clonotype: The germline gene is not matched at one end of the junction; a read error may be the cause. The chain's CDR3 is CASSQDWDHAYDEQFF. CDR3 DNA: TGCGCCAGCAGTCAAGATTGGGACCACGCCTACGATGAGCAGTTCTTC. This chain uses TRBV4-3 with TRBJ2-1; D may be TRBD1 or TRBD2 (5 bases each). Germline loops: CDR1 LGHNA, CDR2 YSLEER. This CDR3 contains 16 residues.

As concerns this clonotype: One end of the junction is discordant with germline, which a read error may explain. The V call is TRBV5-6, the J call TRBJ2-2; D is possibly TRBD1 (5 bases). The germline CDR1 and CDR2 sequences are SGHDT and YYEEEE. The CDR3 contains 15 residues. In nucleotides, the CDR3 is TGTACCAGCAGCTTGGCACCCAGGGTCACCGTGGAGCTGTTTTTT. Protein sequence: CTSSLAPRVTVELFF.

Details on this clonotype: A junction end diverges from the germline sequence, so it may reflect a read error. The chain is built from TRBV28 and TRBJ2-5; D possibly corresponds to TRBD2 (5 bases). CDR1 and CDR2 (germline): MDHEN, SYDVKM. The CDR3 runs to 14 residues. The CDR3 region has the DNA TGTGCCAGCAGTTTACGCGGGTGCTGGGAGATCCAGTACTTC. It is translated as CASSLRGCWEIQYF.

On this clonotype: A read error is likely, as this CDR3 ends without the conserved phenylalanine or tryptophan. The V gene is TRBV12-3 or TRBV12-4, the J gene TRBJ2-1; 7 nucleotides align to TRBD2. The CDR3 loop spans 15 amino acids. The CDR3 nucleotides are TGTACCAGCAGCCTGTCCGGGACTAACGGACTTGAGCAGTTCCTC. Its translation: CTSSLSGTNGLEQFL.

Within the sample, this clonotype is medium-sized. CDR3 protein: CASSLTGVGTEAFF. The CDR3 bases are TGTGCCAGCAGTTTGACGGGGGTCGGCACTGAAGCTTTCTTT. The chain recombines TRBV12-3 or TRBV12-4 with TRBJ1-1; TRBD1 might be the D (5 bases). Trimming stripped 3 bases from V and 4 bases from J, with 12 bases between. The CDR3 has 14 residues.

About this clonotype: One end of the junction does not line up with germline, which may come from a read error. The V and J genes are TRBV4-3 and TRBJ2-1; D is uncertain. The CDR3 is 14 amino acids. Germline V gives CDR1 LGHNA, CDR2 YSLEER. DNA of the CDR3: TGCGCCAGCAACCACACAGAGATGGTCAATGAGCAGTGCTTC. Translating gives CASNHTEMVNEQCF.

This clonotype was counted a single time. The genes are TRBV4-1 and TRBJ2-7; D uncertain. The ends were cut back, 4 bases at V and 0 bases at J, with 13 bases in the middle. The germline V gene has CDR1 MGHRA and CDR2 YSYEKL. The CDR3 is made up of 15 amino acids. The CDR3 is CASSLIEVNSYEQYF. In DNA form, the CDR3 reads TGCGCCAGCAGCCTAATAGAAGTTAACTCCTACGAGCAGTACTTC.

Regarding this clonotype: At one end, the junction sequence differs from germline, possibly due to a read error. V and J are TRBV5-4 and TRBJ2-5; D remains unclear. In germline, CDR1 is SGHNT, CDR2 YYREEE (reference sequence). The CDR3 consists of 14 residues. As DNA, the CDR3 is TGTGCCAGCAGCTTGATTGGTCCACAAGAGACCAAGTACTTC. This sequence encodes CASSLIGPQETKYF.

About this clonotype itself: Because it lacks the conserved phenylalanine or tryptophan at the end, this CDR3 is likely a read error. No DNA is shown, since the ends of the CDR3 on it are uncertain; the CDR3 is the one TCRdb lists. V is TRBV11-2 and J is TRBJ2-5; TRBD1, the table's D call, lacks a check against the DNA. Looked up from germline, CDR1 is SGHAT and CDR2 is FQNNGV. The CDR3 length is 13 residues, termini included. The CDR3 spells CANSPRQIETQCL.

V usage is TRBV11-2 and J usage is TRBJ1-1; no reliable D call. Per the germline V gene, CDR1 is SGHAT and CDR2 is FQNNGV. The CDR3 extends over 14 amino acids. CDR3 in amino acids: CANGLLWAGTEAFF. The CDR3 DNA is TGTGCTAACGGCTTATTATGGGCCGGCACTGAAGCTTTCTTT.

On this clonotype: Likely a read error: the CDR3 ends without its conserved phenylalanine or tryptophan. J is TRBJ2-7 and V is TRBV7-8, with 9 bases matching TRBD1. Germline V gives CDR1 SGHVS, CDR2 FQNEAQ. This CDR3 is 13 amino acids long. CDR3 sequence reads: CTSGQGRVYEQYI. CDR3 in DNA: TGTACCAGTGGACAGGGGCGCGTCTACGAGCAGTACATC.

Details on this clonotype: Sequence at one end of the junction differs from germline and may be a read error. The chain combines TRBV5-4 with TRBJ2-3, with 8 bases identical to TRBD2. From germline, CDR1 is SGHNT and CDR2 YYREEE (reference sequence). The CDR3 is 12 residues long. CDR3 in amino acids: CAIKSGGGTKYF. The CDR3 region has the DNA TGTGCCATCAAAAGCGGGGGAGGTACGAAGTATTTT.

The CDR3 DNA is TGTGCCAGCAGTTTATTACAGGGGAATACTAAAGCTTTCTTT. Amino acids: CASSLLQGNTKAFF. J is TRBJ1-1 and V is TRBV28, with 7 bases matching TRBD1. The CDR3 sequence is 14 residues long. CDR1 and CDR2 (germline): MDHEN, SYDVKM. The V gene end was trimmed by 1 base and the J gene end by 9 bases; junction bases not matched to a gene: 8.

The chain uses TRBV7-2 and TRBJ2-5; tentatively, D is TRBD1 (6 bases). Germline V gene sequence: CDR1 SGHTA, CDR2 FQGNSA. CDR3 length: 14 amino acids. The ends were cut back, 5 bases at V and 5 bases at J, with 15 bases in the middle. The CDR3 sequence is CASSRDKGRETQYF. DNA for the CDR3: TGTGCCAGCAGCCGGGACAAGGGAAGGGAGACCCAGTACTTC.

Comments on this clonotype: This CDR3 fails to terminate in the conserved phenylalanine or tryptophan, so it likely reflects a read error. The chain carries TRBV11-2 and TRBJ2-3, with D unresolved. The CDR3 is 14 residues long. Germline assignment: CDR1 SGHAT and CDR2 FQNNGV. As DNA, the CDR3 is TGTACCAGTAGCTTAGCTTATAGCACAGATACGCAGTATCTT. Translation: CTSSLAYSTDTQYL.

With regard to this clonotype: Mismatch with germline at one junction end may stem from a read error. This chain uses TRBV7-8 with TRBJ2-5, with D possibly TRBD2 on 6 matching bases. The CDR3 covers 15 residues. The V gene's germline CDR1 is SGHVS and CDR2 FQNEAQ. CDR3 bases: TGTGCCAGCAGCTTATCTCGAAGGACACGGGAGATCCAGCACTTC. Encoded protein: CASSLSRRTREIQHF.

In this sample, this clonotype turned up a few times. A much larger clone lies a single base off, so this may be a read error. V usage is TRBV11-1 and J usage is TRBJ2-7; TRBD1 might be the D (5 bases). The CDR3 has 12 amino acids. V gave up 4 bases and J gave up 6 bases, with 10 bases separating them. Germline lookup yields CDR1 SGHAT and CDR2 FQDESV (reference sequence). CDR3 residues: CASSSDSCEQYF. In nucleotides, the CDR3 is TGTGCCAGCAGCTCCGACAGCTGCGAGCAGTACTTC.

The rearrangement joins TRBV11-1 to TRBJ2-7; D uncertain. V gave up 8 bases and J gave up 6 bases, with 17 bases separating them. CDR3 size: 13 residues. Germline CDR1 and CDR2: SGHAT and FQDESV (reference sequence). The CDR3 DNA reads TGTGCCAGCCGCTCAGGATGCCTCCGCGAGCAGTACTTC. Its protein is CASRSGCLREQYF.

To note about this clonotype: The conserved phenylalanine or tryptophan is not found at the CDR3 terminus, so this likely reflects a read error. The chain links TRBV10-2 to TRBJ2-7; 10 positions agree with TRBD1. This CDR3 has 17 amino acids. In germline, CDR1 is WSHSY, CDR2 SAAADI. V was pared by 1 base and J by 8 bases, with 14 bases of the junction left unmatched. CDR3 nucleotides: TGCGCCAGCAGTGAGTTTCTCATAGGACAGGGGGACCACAAGCAGTACCTC. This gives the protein CASSEFLIGQGDHKQYL.

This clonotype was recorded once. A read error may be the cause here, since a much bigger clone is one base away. The CDR3 DNA follows: TGTGCCAGCAGCTTACCCCCGGCAGGGGGAAGCACCGGGGAGCTGTTTTTT. Protein sequence: CASSLPPAGGSTGELFF. The chain uses TRBV7-3 and TRBJ2-2; 7 bases fit TRBD1. Germline V lookup: CDR1 SGHTA, CDR2 FQGTGA. Losses at the gene ends were 2 bases for V and 4 bases for J; bases not matched to a gene: 10. The CDR3 extends over 17 amino acids.

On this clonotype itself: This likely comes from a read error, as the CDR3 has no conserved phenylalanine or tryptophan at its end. The CDR3 nucleotides are TGTGCCAGCAGTTTATCCGTTGGACTAGCGGGAGGGGGGTACGAGCAGTACCTC. Its translation is CASSLSVGLAGGGYEQYL. V and J are TRBV11-2 and TRBJ2-7, with 15 bases that match TRBD2. The CDR3 length is 18 residues. Germline CDR1 reads SGHAT; CDR2 reads FQNNGV. The V segment lost 6 bases and the J segment 4 bases; nucleotides outside the gene matches: 13.